This TCR beta chain was found in a study of T cell repertoires in cytomegalovirus infection. Study at large: Indications of both CMV infection and matching HLA type were provided by public TCR beta signatures.

One entry per CDR3 protein results from TCRdb running MiXCR on the reads. The sample carries 310,000 or so distinct CDR3 sequences, around a sixth recorded once. This clonotype was seen more than once but under ten times. The antigen is undetermined. Study-level points and caveats: HLA-C-restricted TCR beta clonotypes specific for CMV led the ex vivo response. The cumulative frequency of public TCR beta families identified carriers of CMV plus the relevant HLA.

The V end was cut by 8 bases, the J end by 3 bases, with 16 bases between. The germline V gene encodes CDR1 LNHDA and CDR2 SQIVND (reference sequence). This CDR3 comprises 14 residues. This receptor was obtained from a human donor in good health (CMV status not recorded). Some clones in this sample may be carry-over from other donors' samples. The sequenced sample was PBMCs. The chain carries TRBV19 and TRBJ1-1, with D uncertain. DNA for the CDR3: TGTGCCAGTGGCTCCTTTCCCGGCGACACTGAAGCTTTCTTT. Translated, it gives CASGSFPGDTEAFF.